The clone carrying this T cell receptor beta chain came up many times. Its target is not known. The germline CDR1 and CDR2 sequences are SGHVS and FQNEAQ. V was trimmed by 1 base and J by 3 bases, leaving 10 bases between them. This CDR3 is 14 amino acids long. TCRdb re-called the 5' RACE reads with MiXCR, one entry per CDR3 protein. The sample consists of about 160,000 distinct CDR3 sequences, roughly 3.5% of them appearing once. This sample is drawn from a study of identical twins. Findings of the study overall: Invariant T cells like MAIT and iNKT could partly confound the zero-insertion analyses. The study found excess low generation probability among twin-shared out-of-frame alpha sequences.

The sequence derives from a man younger than 35 in good health. The sample comprised memory T cells sorted from blood. V usage is TRBV7-8 and J usage is TRBJ2-7; tentative D call: TRBD2 (5 bases). The CDR3 bases are TGTGCCAGCAGCTTAGGAGGAGGACTCTACGAGCAGTACTTC. It specifies CASSLGGGLYEQYF.